These 10 T cell receptor beta chains were sequenced from one sample in a study of vaccination and CD4 T cells after COVID-19. Sample treatment: approximately nine-day PBMC culture with coronavirus spike peptide pools or control peptides (ViraFEST assay). The Oncomine TCR Beta short-read assay sequenced DNA from cultured CD4+ T cells. MiXCR was run by TCRdb on the PCR reads, yielding one entry per CDR3 protein. The top ten clones hold under 35% of a sample with 8,500 to 11,000 distinct CDR3 sequences, around 62% of them seen once. These receptors lack a known antigen. The sequenced sample consisted of CD4+ T cells from blood, cultured in vitro. The source of these receptors is a human donor who had recovered from COVID-19.

The chain's CDR3 is CASPTHNTSGANVLTF. The CDR3 DNA follows: TGTGCCAGCCCAACCCATAATACCTCTGGGGCCAACGTCCTGACTTTC. This rearrangement joins TRBV6-4 to TRBJ2-6, with unresolved D. The CDR3 is made up of 16 amino acids. Trimming stripped 8 bases from V and 0 bases from J, with 14 bases between. Germline V gives CDR1 MRHNA, CDR2 SNTAGT.

The chain links TRBV20-1 to TRBJ1-1, with 7 bases matching TRBD1. Germline V gene data show CDR1 as DFQATT and CDR2 as SNEGSKA (reference sequence). Trimming removed 1 base from V and 7 bases from J; junction bases left unmatched: 3. The CDR3 runs 12 residues. The CDR3 here is CSARGDSSEAFF. In DNA, the CDR3 is TGCAGTGCTAGAGGGGACAGTAGTGAAGCTTTCTTT.

Only a few counts were recorded for this clonotype. The chain links TRBV19 to TRBJ1-1, with TRBD1 as a possible D gene (5 bases). Germline CDR1 and CDR2: LNHDA and SQIVND (reference sequence). Trimming stripped 6 bases from V and 4 bases from J, with 12 bases between. The CDR3 covers 13 residues. The CDR3 sequence is CASSEGRVTEAFF. The CDR3 DNA follows: TGTGCCAGTAGCGAGGGACGTGTCACTGAAGCTTTCTTT.

Written as DNA, the CDR3 is TGTGCCAGCAGCTTAGCGGTCGGGACAGGGCTGATACACTATGGCTACACCTTC. Translated, it gives CASSLAVGTGLIHYGYTF. The chain carries TRBV7-2 and TRBJ1-2; 9 nucleotides align to TRBD1. The trim removed 0 bases at V and 3 bases at J, leaving 11 bases unmatched. The CDR3 is 18 amino acids. Looked up from germline, CDR1 is SGHTA and CDR2 is FQGNSA.

The chain joins TRBV7-9 to TRBJ2-2; D could derive from TRBD1 or TRBD2 (6 bases each). The V gene lost 5 bases and the J gene lost 4 bases, with 17 bases spanning the gap. CDR1 is SEHNR and CDR2 is FQNEAQ in the germline V gene (reference sequence). This CDR3 is 16 amino acids long. CDR3 bases: TGTGCCAGCAGCCCCTTACGGGGGCAAGTCACCGGGGAGCTGTTTTTT. Translating gives CASSPLRGQVTGELFF.

This chain connects TRBV7-3 to TRBJ2-4; possible D gene TRBD1, 6 bases. The CDR3 contains 17 residues. Per the germline V gene, CDR1 is SGHTA and CDR2 is FQGTGA. V shed 3 bases and J shed 0 bases, with 15 bases lying between them. CDR3 sequence: CASSLGAGSSAKNIQYF. The CDR3 DNA follows: TGTGCCAGCAGCTTGGGGGCAGGGTCATCAGCCAAAAACATTCAGTACTTC.

The V call is TRBV7-6, the J call TRBJ1-2; 7 positions agree with TRBD1. V trimming: 6 bases; J trimming: 5 bases; junction bases outside the gene matches: 12. The CDR3 runs 15 residues. The V gene's germline CDR1 is SGHVS and CDR2 FNYEAQ. This CDR3 is CASSSPATGQYGYTF. For the CDR3, the DNA is TGTGCCAGCAGTTCCCCCGCGACAGGGCAATATGGCTACACCTTC.

The chain joins TRBV27 to TRBJ1-1; 10 bases agree with TRBD1. Germline CDR1 reads MNHEY; CDR2 reads SMNVEV (reference sequence). The CDR3 contains 12 residues. J was trimmed by 13 bases and V by 5 bases; bases with no gene match: 7. CDR3 residues: CASSEWDRGLFF. As DNA, the CDR3 is TGTGCCAGCAGTGAGTGGGACAGGGGCCTTTTCTTT.

This clonotype was observed once. The chain carries TRBV20-1 and TRBJ2-7; no clear D. The V end lost 0 bases, the J end lost 6 bases, and 12 bases lay between the germline ends. Germline V gene data show CDR1 as DFQATT and CDR2 as SNEGSKA (reference sequence). This CDR3 has 13 residues. DNA of the CDR3: TGCAGTGCTAGAGAAGTTGGATTGAGCGAGCAGTACTTC. It translates to CSAREVGLSEQYF.

The chain joins TRBV7-8 to TRBJ1-5, with D unclear. Between the trimmed V and J ends, which lost 10 bases and 2 bases, there was a span of 9 bases. This CDR3 contains 12 residues. Germline CDR1 and CDR2: SGHVS and FQNEAQ. The CDR3 DNA sequence: TGTGCCACCCCTGGGGGCAATCAGCCCCAGCATTTT. Protein: CATPGGNQPQHF.